This T cell receptor beta chain is drawn from a study of cytomegalovirus exposure and HLA in healthy donors. Study-wide results and limits: Several of the most significant clusters were apparently associated with common viral pathogens in a later analysis.

Trimming cost V 0 bases and J 2 bases; bases outside gene matches: 5. The CDR3 covers 16 residues. Germline-derived CDR1 and CDR2 are MNHEY and SVGAGI. 13 Jbeta primers and 60 Vbeta primers were used for the PCR. The protocol was immunoSEQ multiplex PCR, while the TCRdb copy is restricted to in-frame clones and leaves out a portion. The sample lists 140,000 or so clones, 66% occurring once. As regards this clone: Its target is unknown.

Sequenced input: PBMCs. This sequence joins TRBV6-5 and TRBJ1-1; 8 bases fit TRBD1. This sequence originates from a woman aged 60 to 75 in good health and CMV-seronegative. CDR3 sequence: CASSYSSGQANTEAFF. The CDR3 DNA follows: TGTGCCAGCAGTTACTCCTCGGGACAGGCAAACACTGAAGCTTTCTTT.